Below, 14 T cell receptor beta chains from the same sample are listed, as sequenced in a study of T cells in Graves' hyperthyroidism and ophthalmopathy. Amplification of TCR beta CDR3 regions was performed using RNA transcripts as template. A set of HTBI primers served as the primers for a first-round RT-PCR of the TCR CDR3. TCRdb re-called the multiplex PCR reads through MiXCR, storing one row per CDR3 protein. The table lists 300,000 to 450,000 distinct CDR3 sequences, 17% of them singletons. The sequencing input was blood. All receptors derive from a woman aged 25 to 39 with Graves' hyperthyroidism that later progressed to Graves' ophthalmopathy.

This clonotype was observed many times. The chain carries TRBV5-1 and TRBJ2-3; unclear D gene. V dropped 0 bases and J dropped 2 bases, with 7 bases sitting between them. In germline, CDR1 is SGHRS, CDR2 YFSETQ. CDR3 length equals 14 residues. The CDR3 DNA sequence: TGCGCCAGCAGCTTGGAAACGTACACAGATACGCAGTATTTT. Translating it yields CASSLETYTDTQYF. The whole variable domain, remainder taken from reference TRBV5-1 and TRBJ2-3, is KAGVTQTPRYLIKTRGQQVTLSCSPISGHRSVSWYQQTPGQGLQFLFEYFSETQRNKGNFPGRFSGRQFSNSRSEMNVSTLELGDSALYLCASSLETYTDTQYFGPGTRLTVL.

In this sample, this clonotype turned up a few times. The chain carries TRBV20-1 and TRBJ1-1; D remains ambiguous. CDR1 is DFQATT, CDR2 SNEGSKA, per germline (reference sequence). V dropped 3 bases and J dropped 4 bases, with 15 bases sitting between them. This CDR3 is 14 amino acids long. In DNA, the CDR3 is TGCAGTGCTAGTAGGGAGGGCCGGGCCACTGAAGCTTTCTTT. This translates into CSASREGRATEAFF.

This clonotype was seen repeatedly, ten times or more. The rearrangement joins TRBV7-9 to TRBJ2-3; D may be TRBD2 (5 bases). This CDR3 region has 13 residues. CDR1 SEHNR and CDR2 FQNEAQ come from the germline V gene (reference sequence). Trimming cost V 2 bases and J 6 bases, with 9 bases left between them. CDR3 sequence: CASSLRGGDTQYF. For the CDR3, the DNA is TGTGCCAGCAGCTTACGGGGTGGGGATACGCAGTATTTT.

This clonotype was counted many times. The chain couples TRBV12-3 or TRBV12-4 to TRBJ1-2; D remains unclear. CDR3 length equals 15 residues. Trimming took 5 bases from V and 0 from J, leaving 13 bases between them. The CDR3 DNA is TGTGCCAGCAGTATATCGGAGTACTCTAACTATGGCTACACCTTC. This translates into CASSISEYSNYGYTF.

As concerns this clonotype: The junction does not match germline at one end; this may be a read error. The DNA of the CDR3 is TGTGCCAGCAGCTTTCAACGCCGGGGACTCCGGGTCCAAGAGACCCAGTGCTTC. It encodes CASSFQRRGLRVQETQCF. The rearrangement uses TRBV7-8 and TRBJ2-5, with D possibly being TRBD2 (6 bases). The germline V gene has CDR1 SGHVS and CDR2 FQNEAQ. This CDR3 has 18 amino acids.

CDR3 loop: CASSTTGSTNEKLFF. Written as DNA, the CDR3 is TGTGCCAGCAGTACCACAGGGTCAACTAATGAAAAACTGTTTTTT. The gene calls are TRBV27 and TRBJ1-4; D may be TRBD1 (6 bases). Germline values: CDR1 MNHEY, CDR2 SMNVEV (reference sequence). The CDR3 loop spans 15 amino acids. Trimming left V 5 bases short and J 0 bases short, with 10 bases between.

This clonotype was seen a few times. The chain links TRBV2 to TRBJ2-7, with D perhaps matching TRBD2 (5 bases). The V gene's germline CDR1 is SNHLY and CDR2 FYNNEI. This CDR3 has 13 amino acids. With 3 bases removed from V and 2 bases from J, the gap between germline ends came to 8 bases. CDR3 DNA: TGTGCCAGCAGTGAGGCCGGGACCTACGAGCAGTACTTC. Translated, it gives CASSEAGTYEQYF. Full variable domain (remainder filled in from reference TRBV2 and TRBJ2-7): EPEVTQTPSHQVTQMGQEVILRCVPISNHLYFYWYRQILGQKVEFLVSFYNNEISEKSEIFDDQFSVERPDGSNFTLKIRSTKLEDSAMYFCASSEAGTYEQYFGPGTRLTVT.

This clonotype was recorded many times. The chain is built from TRBV10-2 and TRBJ1-5; 7 nucleotides line up with TRBD1. V lost 0 bases and J lost 6; bases outside the gene matches: 5. CDR1 is WSHSY and CDR2 is SAAADI in the germline V gene. The CDR3 consists of 15 residues. CDR3 loop: CASSESDRVGQPQHF. The CDR3 DNA sequence: TGCGCCAGCAGTGAGTCAGACAGGGTTGGTCAGCCCCAGCATTTT.

This clonotype was found many times. The rearrangement uses TRBV6-1 and TRBJ2-1; no reliable D call. The CDR3 has 11 residues. The ends were cut back, 6 bases at V and 8 bases at J, with 8 bases in the middle. The germline gives CDR1 MNHNS, CDR2 SASEGT. DNA for the CDR3: TGTGCCAGCAGCCAAGGGTATGAGCAGTTCTTC. Amino acid sequence: CASSQGYEQFF.

In its sample, this clonotype was seen many times. The CDR3 here is CAWRRAGDNNEQFF. CDR3 nucleotides: TGTGCCTGGAGAAGAGCGGGGGATAACAATGAGCAGTTCTTC. The rearrangement links TRBV30 to TRBJ2-1; 8 nucleotides match TRBD2. This CDR3 contains 14 residues. Germline V gene data show CDR1 as GTSNPN and CDR2 as SVGIG (reference sequence). The V and J ends lost 3 bases and 5 bases, in that order; junction bases with no gene match: 6.

At least ten counts were recorded for this clonotype. The rearrangement joins TRBV4-1 to TRBJ1-1; TRBD1 agrees at 7 bases. Germline lookup yields CDR1 MGHRA and CDR2 YSYEKL. This CDR3 has 14 amino acids. After removal of 3 bases from V and 7 bases from J, the junction contained 8 bases not matched to a gene. CDR3 amino acids: CASSHWDSKGEAFF. CDR3 sequence (DNA): TGCGCCAGCAGCCACTGGGACAGCAAGGGTGAAGCTTTCTTT.

The chain employs TRBV20-1 and TRBJ2-7, with 8 bases that match TRBD2. J was trimmed by 3 bases and V by 5 bases; bases with no gene match: 6. Germline CDR1 is DFQATT and CDR2 is SNEGSKA (reference sequence). CDR3 length: 13 residues. The CDR3 DNA is TGCAGTGCTTTAAGGACTAGCAACTACGAGCAGTACTTC. It encodes CSALRTSNYEQYF.

This clonotype was recorded only once. This chain uses TRBV27 with TRBJ2-7; 9 nucleotides line up with TRBD2. Germline V gene lookup returns CDR1 MNHEY and CDR2 SMNVEV (reference sequence). CDR3 length: 14 amino acids. V lost 5 bases and J lost 6; bases outside the gene matches: 8. The CDR3 DNA reads TGTGCCAGCAGTCCTAGCGGGATCTATTTCGAGCAGTACTTC. It translates to CASSPSGIYFEQYF.

This clonotype was detected many times. This chain uses TRBV3-1 with TRBJ2-1; TRBD2 might be the D (5 bases). V lost 6 bases to trimming and J lost 0 bases, with 12 bases between them. This CDR3 has 15 residues. CDR1 is LGHDT and CDR2 is YNNKEL in the germline V gene (reference sequence). CDR3 sequence: CASRTGFSSYNEQFF. CDR3 nucleotides: TGTGCCAGCAGGACGGGGTTCTCCTCCTACAATGAGCAGTTCTTC.